This TCR beta chain derives from a study of cytomegalovirus exposure and HLA in healthy donors. From germline, CDR1 is MGHRA and CDR2 YSYEKL. V was clipped by 9 bases and J by 4 bases; unmatched bases: 15. This CDR3 spans 17 amino acids. Regarding the study as a whole: A previous analysis found most TCR beta V segments productive roughly 87% or roughly 30% of the time. In a later analysis, HLA-C alleles had the fewest associated TCRs, DRB1 alleles the most.

PCR employed 60 Vbeta and 13 Jbeta primers. Libraries were prepared by immunoSEQ multiplex PCR; TCRdb keeps only in-frame clonotypes and omits some of them. This sample has some 130,000 clones, with roughly 75% found just once. Regarding this clone: Its matching antigen is unknown.

J is TRBJ2-7 and V is TRBV4-1, with 13 bases identical to TRBD2. The receptor comes from a man aged 25 to 40 in good health. Sequenced input: PBMCs. The CDR3: CASAPGLAGILVYEQYF. CDR3 bases: TGCGCCAGTGCCCCGGGACTAGCGGGGATACTAGTGTACGAGCAGTACTTC.